The text below deals with one TCR beta chain. Its target is not known. Clones were read by immunoSEQ multiplex PCR, and TCRdb kept only the in-frame ones, dropping some. The table shows roughly 60,000 clones, with about 81% occurring only once. This entry comes from a study of a mutant IDH1 vaccine in newly diagnosed glioma. For the study at large: In weeks 1, 3, 5, 7, 11, 15, 19 and 23, patients were vaccinated. Once 4-6 weeks had passed after radiotherapy alone, vaccination started, or it started with temozolomide cycles. Previous care, which was radiotherapy, temozolomide, or both, most often involved both.

Time point meaning: week 5, during vaccination. Vaccination comprised doses that each held 300 ug of mutant IDH1 20-mer peptide, plus topical imiquimod. This material consisted of PBMCs, taken from a glioma patient whose treatment included an IDH1 peptide vaccine. This receptor was obtained from a woman aged 45-60 years with glioma.

The CDR3 loop is CASSYRPTDTQYF. Here the CDR3 DNA reads TGTGCCAGCAGCTACCGGCCCACAGATACGCAGTATTTT. V is TRBV7-3 and J is TRBJ2-3; D is uncertain. The CDR3 has 13 amino acids. Trimming cost V 4 bases and J 2 bases, with 7 bases left between them. CDR1 is SGHTA, CDR2 FQGTGA, per germline. Combining the CDR3 with reference TRBV7-3 and TRBJ2-3 gives the whole variable domain GAGVSQTPSNKVTEKGKYVELRCDPISGHTALYWYRQSLGQGPEFLIYFQGTGAADDSGLPNDRFFAVRPEGSVSTLKIQRTERGDSAVYLCASSYRPTDTQYFGPGTRLTVL.